Following are 32 T cell receptor beta chains from one sample sequenced in a study of CD8 T cells in ankylosing spondylitis. Points from the study as a whole: Within ankylosing spondylitis blood, a TCR beta motif made up of several highly homologous variants appeared to be characteristic.

TCRdb passed the 5' RACE reads through MiXCR, listing each CDR3 protein once. The data hold approximately 540,000 distinct CDR3 sequences, with 9.5% to 15% observed a single time. These TCRs' antigens remain unknown. The sequenced sample consisted of blood, either unsorted or a sorted T cell fraction (not recorded which). The receptors stem from a male donor with ankylosing spondylitis.

The CDR3 here is CASSLEPSSTEAFF. CDR3 DNA sequence: TGTGCCAGCAGCTTAGAACCGTCTAGCACTGAAGCTTTCTTT. The chain recombines TRBV7-9 with TRBJ1-1; D uncertain. Germline V gene data show CDR1 as SEHNR and CDR2 as FQNEAQ (reference sequence). The CDR3 contains 14 residues. V was cut by 1 base and J by 4 bases, with 10 bases left in between.

This clonotype has more than one count but fewer than ten. This sequence joins TRBV7-9 and TRBJ1-2; no clear D. V dropped 5 bases and J dropped 1 base, with 11 bases sitting between them. Germline V gene sequence: CDR1 SEHNR, CDR2 FQNEAQ (reference sequence). There are 14 residues in the CDR3. CDR3 sequence: CASSERTFNYGYTF. The DNA for the CDR3 is TGTGCCAGCAGCGAGAGGACCTTTAACTATGGCTACACCTTC. Full variable domain (outside the CDR3, taken from reference TRBV7-9 and TRBJ1-2): DTGVSQNPRHKITKRGQNVTFRCDPISEHNRLYWYRQTLGQGPEFLTYFQNEAQLEKSRLLSDRFSAERPKGSFSTLEIQRTEQGDSAMYLCASSERTFNYGYTFGSGTRLTVV.

This chain connects TRBV27 to TRBJ2-5; D gene ambiguous. V shed 3 bases and J shed 7 bases, with 15 bases lying between them. This CDR3 spans 14 amino acids. Germline CDR1 and CDR2: MNHEY and SMNVEV (reference sequence). The chain's CDR3 is CASSFQPQRGTQYF. The CDR3 nucleotides read TGTGCCAGCAGTTTCCAGCCGCAACGTGGGACCCAGTACTTC.

The CDR3 DNA follows: TGCAGTGCTAGTCCCGTGGGCTACAGCCGCACAGATACGCAGTATTTT. This encodes CSASPVGYSRTDTQYF. The rearrangement joins TRBV20-1 to TRBJ2-3, with D unresolved. Trimming took off 3 bases at V and 1 base at J, with 17 bases between the two ends. This CDR3 is 16 amino acids long. Germline V lookup: CDR1 DFQATT, CDR2 SNEGSKA (reference sequence).

This clonotype came up many times. V is TRBV29-1 and J is TRBJ2-5; D possibly corresponds to TRBD2 (5 bases). Trimming took 4 bases from V and 1 from J, leaving 13 bases between them. The germline V gene encodes CDR1 SQVTM and CDR2 ANQGSEA. The CDR3 has 14 residues. The CDR3 sequence: CSVVRLALQETQYF. The CDR3 DNA reads as TGCAGCGTTGTGAGGCTAGCACTCCAAGAGACCCAGTACTTC.

J is TRBJ2-3 and V is TRBV20-1; D not certain. The length of the CDR3 is 12 residues. CDR1 is DFQATT and CDR2 is SNEGSKA in the germline V gene (reference sequence). With 6 bases removed from V and 2 bases from J, the gap between germline ends came to 9 bases. DNA of the CDR3: TGCAGTGCGCTTACTAACACAGATACGCAGTATTTT. Residues: CSALTNTDTQYF.

This clonotype was seen a few times. The chain recombines TRBV9 with TRBJ1-1, with 10 bases fitting TRBD1. This CDR3 has 15 residues. CDR1 is SGDLS and CDR2 is YYNGEE in the germline V gene. Germline trimming cut 4 bases from V and 3 bases from J; bases unmatched to any gene: 6. CDR3 sequence (DNA): TGTGCCAGCAGCTCCACGGGGACAGGGGACACTGAAGCTTTCTTT. Translation: CASSSTGTGDTEAFF.

There are a few counts of this clonotype. The chain employs TRBV25-1 and TRBJ2-3, with 7 bases fitting TRBD1. Trimming removed 4 bases from V and 9 bases from J; junction bases left unmatched: 7. The CDR3 sequence is 13 residues long. Germline V gene lookup returns CDR1 MGHDK and CDR2 SYGVNS. The CDR3: CASSGSQGWTQYF. CDR3 nucleotides: TGTGCCAGCAGTGGATCACAGGGGTGGACGCAGTATTTT.

At least ten counts were recorded for this clonotype. This chain links TRBV7-8 with TRBJ2-2, with 7 bases fitting TRBD2. CDR1 SGHVS and CDR2 FQNEAQ come from the germline V gene. Trimming cost V 4 bases and J 0 bases; bases outside gene matches: 2. CDR3 size: 15 residues. The CDR3 region has the DNA TGTGCCAGCAGCTCGACTAGCTCGAACACCGGGGAGCTGTTTTTT. Translated, it gives CASSSTSSNTGELFF.

This clonotype appeared a few times. The V call is TRBV4-2, the J call TRBJ2-3; 7 nucleotides align to TRBD1. V lost 0 bases, J lost 4 bases, and 4 bases stayed unmatched. The CDR3 runs 15 residues. CDR1 is LGHNA, CDR2 YNFKEQ, per germline. CDR3 bases: TGTGCCAGCAGCCAAGAAGGCAGGGGGTCAGATACGCAGTATTTT. Translation gives CASSQEGRGSDTQYF.

The chain links TRBV6-1 to TRBJ2-5; the D is unclear. CDR1 and CDR2 from the germline V gene are MNHNS and SASEGT. The CDR3 consists of 13 residues. Trimming removed 2 bases from V and 5 bases from J, with 9 bases in between. The chain's CDR3 is CASSELRLETQYF. The CDR3 coding sequence is TGTGCCAGCAGTGAATTGCGGCTGGAGACCCAGTACTTC.

This clonotype was found a few times. The rearrangement uses TRBV28 and TRBJ2-1, with D possibly being TRBD2 (6 bases). The V and J ends lost 3 bases and 0 bases respectively, with 12 bases between them. From germline, CDR1 is MDHEN and CDR2 SYDVKM. This CDR3 is 16 amino acids long. The CDR3: CASSFGGKSSYNEQFF. The CDR3 coding sequence is TGTGCCAGCAGTTTTGGAGGGAAGAGCTCCTACAATGAGCAGTTCTTC.

The chain combines TRBV5-1 with TRBJ2-7; TRBD2 matches at 7 bases. The CDR3 spans 14 residues. Germline values: CDR1 SGHRS, CDR2 YFSETQ. With 8 bases clipped from V and 7 bases from J, the junction kept 15 bases outside the gene matches. CDR3 sequence: CASCTGTIQTEQYF. CDR3 bases: TGCGCCAGTTGTACCGGGACTATACAGACGGAGCAGTACTTC.

This chain links TRBV7-9 with TRBJ1-5, with a weak D call TRBD1 (5 bases). Germline CDR1 is SEHNR and CDR2 is FQNEAQ (reference sequence). V was shortened by 0 bases and J by 6 bases, with 9 bases between the two germline ends. This CDR3 is built from 14 residues. As DNA, the CDR3 is TGTGCCAGCAGCTTAGCGGGGGGATCTCAGCCCCAGCATTTT. Its translation: CASSLAGGSQPQHF. Full variable domain (rest looked up from reference TRBV7-9 and TRBJ1-5): DTGVSQNPRHKITKRGQNVTFRCDPISEHNRLYWYRQTLGQGPEFLTYFQNEAQLEKSRLLSDRFSAERPKGSFSTLEIQRTEQGDSAMYLCASSLAGGSQPQHFGDGTRLSIL.

This rearrangement joins TRBV7-6 to TRBJ2-6, with no clear D. The V gene's germline CDR1 is SGHVS and CDR2 FNYEAQ. Trimming took 1 base from V and 0 from J, leaving 10 bases between them. The CDR3 consists of 17 residues. CDR3 loop: CASSLEARGSGANVLTF. The CDR3 nucleotides read TGTGCCAGCAGCTTAGAGGCCCGTGGCTCTGGGGCCAACGTCCTGACTTTC.

This clonotype has a handful of counts. This chain links TRBV6-1 with TRBJ1-2, with 7 bases identical to TRBD1. The CDR3 has 14 amino acids. CDR1 MNHNS and CDR2 SASEGT come from the germline V gene. V was pared by 8 bases and J by 2 bases, with 8 bases of the junction left unmatched. The CDR3 is CASVRQGRNYGYTF. DNA of the CDR3: TGTGCCAGCGTAAGACAGGGTCGGAACTATGGCTACACCTTC.

This clonotype appeared many times. This chain connects TRBV25-1 to TRBJ2-1; the D gene is possibly TRBD1 (6 bases). This CDR3 has 14 amino acids. V gave up 6 bases and J gave up 1 base, with 10 bases separating them. CDR1 is MGHDK and CDR2 is SYGVNS in the germline V gene. CDR3 sequence: CASSDRTSYNEQFF. For the CDR3, the DNA is TGTGCCAGCAGCGACAGGACTTCCTACAATGAGCAGTTCTTC.

This clonotype was seen a few times. V gene TRBV3-1 combines with J gene TRBJ2-7; D could derive from TRBD1 or TRBD2 (5 bases each). The V end lost 4 bases, the J end lost 2 bases, and 12 bases lay between the germline ends. CDR1 LGHDT and CDR2 YNNKEL come from the germline V gene (reference sequence). The CDR3 has 14 amino acids. The CDR3 nucleotides read TGTGCCAGCAGCCGTTGGCAGGGACCCTACGAGCAGTACTTC. Protein sequence: CASSRWQGPYEQYF.

The genes are TRBV5-1 and TRBJ1-1; a possible D gene is TRBD1 (6 bases). Germline V gene sequence: CDR1 SGHRS, CDR2 YFSETQ. Trimming stripped 5 bases from V and 1 base from J, with 9 bases between. The CDR3 has 13 residues. The CDR3 region is CASRDSQNTEAFF. CDR3 nucleotide sequence: TGCGCCAGCAGGGACAGCCAGAACACTGAAGCTTTCTTT.

V and J are TRBV11-2 and TRBJ2-1, with D maybe TRBD1 (5 bases). There are 15 residues in the CDR3. The V gene's germline CDR1 is SGHAT and CDR2 FQNNGV. V lost 2 bases and J 5 bases, leaving 13 bases between the germline ends. CDR3 DNA: TGTGCCAGCAGCTTAAAGGGTGGGGCGGACAATGAGCAGTTCTTC. This encodes CASSLKGGADNEQFF.

This clonotype was detected a few times. This chain uses TRBV7-9 with TRBJ2-3, with D maybe TRBD2 (5 bases). CDR3 length: 13 amino acids. V lost 4 bases to trimming and J lost 6 bases, with 11 bases between them. Germline CDR1 and CDR2: SEHNR and FQNEAQ (reference sequence). In nucleotides, the CDR3 is TGTGCCAGCAGCTCAGGAGGTCGGGATACGCAGTATTTT. This gives the protein CASSSGGRDTQYF.

This clonotype was recorded only once. V gene TRBV5-1 combines with J gene TRBJ2-2; D is ambiguous. Trimming shortened V by 0 bases and J by 4 bases, and 13 bases separated the two germline ends. Germline V gene lookup returns CDR1 SGHRS and CDR2 YFSETQ. This CDR3 has 16 amino acids. The CDR3 sequence is CASSLVEPMGTGELFF. Here the CDR3 DNA reads TGCGCCAGCAGCTTGGTCGAACCCATGGGCACCGGGGAGCTGTTTTTT.

The V call is TRBV20-1, the J call TRBJ1-2; D is ambiguous. V was trimmed by 3 bases and J by 4 bases, leaving 15 bases between them. Germline values: CDR1 DFQATT, CDR2 SNEGSKA (reference sequence). The CDR3 is made up of 14 amino acids. CDR3 loop: CSASKREGGYGYTF. Here the CDR3 DNA reads TGCAGTGCTAGTAAGAGGGAAGGAGGCTATGGCTACACCTTC.

The chain has TRBV11-2 and TRBJ1-1, with TRBD1 identical over 11 bases. This CDR3 has 16 amino acids. With V trimmed by 1 base and J by 0 bases, 1 base remained unmatched. Germline loops: CDR1 SGHAT, CDR2 FQNNGV. In DNA form, the CDR3 reads TGTGCCAGCAGCTTAGGGGGACAGGGGGTGAACACTGAAGCTTTCTTT. Translating it yields CASSLGGQGVNTEAFF.

Ten or more counts support this clonotype. J is TRBJ1-1 and V is TRBV12-3 or TRBV12-4; perhaps TRBD1 as D (5 bases). Trimming pared 10 bases from V and 3 bases from J, leaving 15 bases between. The CDR3 spans 13 residues. CDR3 in DNA: TGTGCCACCTATGGCGGGGGTCACACTGAAGCTTTCTTT. The encoded protein is CATYGGGHTEAFF.

This chain connects TRBV7-9 to TRBJ2-5; no firm D call. V lost 4 bases to trimming and J lost 4 bases, with 19 bases between them. In germline, CDR1 is SEHNR, CDR2 FQNEAQ (reference sequence). The CDR3 has 16 residues. The CDR3 here is CASSSHTTSWGETQYF. The CDR3 DNA is TGTGCCAGCAGCTCTCATACGACCTCCTGGGGAGAGACCCAGTACTTC.

This clonotype appeared many times. Here the CDR3 reads CSAPKVAGGRNEQFF. The CDR3 nucleotides read TGCAGTGCTCCCAAGGTAGCGGGAGGGCGCAATGAGCAGTTCTTC. The gene calls are TRBV20-1 and TRBJ2-1; 11 nucleotides line up with TRBD2. This CDR3 contains 15 residues. V shed 5 bases, J shed 6 bases, and the junction held 9 bases outside the gene matches. Germline loops: CDR1 DFQATT, CDR2 SNEGSKA (reference sequence).

The chain combines TRBV20-1 with TRBJ2-3; 15 nucleotides match TRBD2. The trim removed 5 bases at V and 4 bases at J, leaving 4 bases unmatched. The CDR3 spans 15 residues. The germline V gene encodes CDR1 DFQATT and CDR2 SNEGSKA (reference sequence). CDR3 nucleotide sequence: TGCAGTGCTGGTGGGACTAGCGGGAGGTCAGATACGCAGTATTTT. Residues: CSAGGTSGRSDTQYF.

The rearrangement links TRBV5-6 to TRBJ2-7; the match to TRBD1 covers 9 bases. Germline CDR1 and CDR2: SGHDT and YYEEEE. The J segment lost 9 bases and the V segment lost 1 base, leaving 8 bases of the junction unmatched. The length of the CDR3 is 14 residues. CDR3 sequence reads: CASSLLGTGKGQYV. In DNA form, the CDR3 reads TGTGCCAGCAGCTTGCTCGGGACAGGGAAGGGGCAGTACGTC.

This clonotype appeared a few times. The J gene is TRBJ2-1, the V gene TRBV29-1; tentative D call: TRBD1 (5 bases). The V gene lost 4 bases and the J gene lost 7 bases, with 14 bases spanning the gap. CDR1 SQVTM and CDR2 ANQGSEA come from the germline V gene. CDR3 length equals 13 residues. In nucleotides, the CDR3 is TGCAGCGTTGCAGATCTACAGGCGAATGAGCAGTTCTTC. This codes for CSVADLQANEQFF.

V usage is TRBV3-1 and J usage is TRBJ2-1, with D unclear. V was shortened by 0 bases and J by 8 bases, with 5 bases between the two germline ends. This CDR3 region has 12 residues. Germline CDR1 reads LGHDT; CDR2 reads YNNKEL (reference sequence). The CDR3 loop is CASSQDPDEQFF. The CDR3, as DNA: TGTGCCAGCAGCCAAGACCCAGATGAGCAGTTCTTC.

This clonotype was recorded a few times. J is TRBJ2-5 and V is TRBV20-1; maybe TRBD2 (6 bases). Trimming removed 5 bases at V and 2 bases at J, with 15 bases between. Germline loops: CDR1 DFQATT, CDR2 SNEGSKA (reference sequence). This CDR3 is built from 14 residues. This CDR3 reads CSAYAGAGQETQYF. The CDR3 DNA follows: TGCAGTGCTTACGCCGGGGCGGGACAAGAGACCCAGTACTTC.